This T cell receptor beta chain was found in a study of shared clonotypes between healthy human individuals (TCRdb year 2020). The study in broad terms: The cohort included three men and a couple of women between 18 and 49 years of age. For each donor, CD4 naive and CD4 memory were each given three plates, CD8 naive was given two plates, and CD8 memory was given one plate. The study deeply sequenced blood TCR repertoires of several healthy adults to estimate repertoire size and the extent of clonotype sharing between individuals. Different laboratories and diverse techniques were used to prepare libraries and sequence TCR repertoires, to increase sequencing depth and limit assay-specific biases. Leukapheresis yielded between about 0.94 and 10 billion PBMCs per donor. What the study reported, not specific to this receptor: Naive subsets generally had larger estimated clonotype richness than memory subsets did. Clonotypes shared by all four sorted-subset donors showed higher generation probabilities than non-shared clonotypes. Based on pairwise subsampling, the degree of clonotype sharing among donors was expected to be affected by sequencing depth. Even with the large sequencing depth, rarefaction of the sorted-subset datasets indicated that sequencing was incomplete. Sampling was limited to blood, and TCR repertoires in tissue likely differ from TCR repertoires in blood. Because the study included a small number of donors, the genetic and exposure-history diversity represented was limited. Around 5.4% of naive CD4, 3% to 4% of naive CD8, roughly 2.5% of memory CD4, and about 0.4% of memory CD8 clonotypes were shared across a few donors.

TCR CDR3 regions were amplified from genomic DNA by multiplex PCR using the deep immunoSEQ assay. Extracted genomic DNA from each cell subset was distributed evenly across all wells of several immunoSEQ 96-well plates, and each plate was treated as a replicate. For sorted subsets, approximately 0.2 ug of genomic DNA, equivalent to some 33,000 T cell genomes, went into each replicate PCR. Purified libraries were measured with a Qubit 3.0 fluorometer, size-checked on a Bioanalyzer 2100, and measured again with the KAPA Library Quantification kit. Each immunoSEQ 96-well plate was sequenced on its own single-read 150-cycle Illumina NextSeq 550 flow cell. From the authors' description of their analysis: The immunoSEQ output contained only junctional sequences without quality scores, so filtering could not match that applied to full-length reads. Sequences were annotated with PyIR, a Python wrapper for IgBLAST v1.9, and V/J genes and CDR3 were assigned using IMGT germline references. Reads were filtered out if the reads had weak V/J assignments (E-value above 1e-6), no CDR3, stop codons, out-of-frame junctions, or ambiguous translated residues. V3J clonotypes were defined as sequences sharing the same inferred V gene, J gene, and CDR3 amino acid sequence. Percentage overlap between repertoires was computed as shared unique clonotypes divided by the size of the smaller repertoire. Repertoire richness was assessed with RTK rarefaction, the Chao1 estimator, and Recon v2.1 estimates of unobserved clonotypes. Generation probabilities for all TCRbeta clonotypes obtained by the gDNA method from a handful of donors were computed using OLGA. The immuneACCESS repertoire file appears here via TCRdb, limited to in-frame rearrangements. These files lack a portion of the clones; in checked studies, under half of the deficit traces to unresolved V genes, and the cause of the others is not known. V and J calls and clone size are as listed in that table; D and trimming were resolved from the DNA. This sample gives approximately 2.5 million clones in total; around nine tenths of them show up just once. Over 0.12% of the sample lies in the top ten.

The donors were healthy, HIV-negative adults who had no recently reported acute infections or vaccinations. Every donor was a Caucasian adult residing in Nashville, Tennessee, USA. Magnetic negative selection was used to enrich CD4+ T cells, after which naive cells were positively selected on CD45RA and the negative fraction became the memory subset. After blood collection by leukapheresis, PBMCs were isolated using Ficoll-Histopaque density gradient centrifugation and then cryopreserved in the vapor phase of liquid nitrogen. Analytical flow cytometry was used to check the purity and quantity of each magnetically sorted T cell population. From each sorted fraction, genomic DNA was isolated and quantified by UV absorbance on a Nanodrop 2000c. With regard to this clone: What antigen it recognizes has not been identified. Per-base quality was not reported, and no clone a single base away is much larger than it.

The source is a man between 18 and 35 years old in good health. Input material: naive CD4+ T cells sorted from blood. Interpreted using the paper, the cell subset or site label stands for: CD45RA+ positively selected.

The nucleotide sequence is given as TGTGCCAGCAGCCCGTTACAGGGTCGTCTATCGAACACTGAAGCTTTCTTT. It is translated as CASSPLQGRLSNTEAFF. This chain is built from TRBV9 and TRBJ1-1; a tentative D call is TRBD1 (6 bases match). Reading the germline V gene gives CDR1 SGDLS and CDR2 YYNGEE. The CDR3, from cysteine to phenylalanine, totals 17 residues. Of the read, only the CDR3 DNA is kept; its 51 bases are in frame from base 1. The junction shows trimming of 4 bases on V and 1 base on J, plus 20 bases between the germline ends.